This TCR beta chain appears in the sequencing data of a study of T-cell reconstitution after alpha-beta-depleted transplantation in children. Construction of the TCRbeta library involved unique molecular identifiers. TCRdb used MiXCR to reprocess the PCR reads, holding one entry per CDR3 protein. The table lists some 70,000 distinct CDR3 sequences, roughly 6.6% of them singletons. This clonotype was picked up many times. The source material was PBMCs from the stem cell graft donor, sampled from the stem cell graft. This clonotype was obtained from a human donor who donated a stem cell graft to a child with acute lymphoblastic leukemia.

The CDR3 DNA reads TGTGCCAGCAGAGGGAAGGGCTCTGGGGCCAACGTCCTGACTTTC. Translating gives CASRGKGSGANVLTF. The chain links TRBV12-3 or TRBV12-4 to TRBJ2-6; D gene uncertain. This CDR3 spans 15 amino acids. Trimming pared 6 bases from V and 0 bases from J, leaving 9 bases between.